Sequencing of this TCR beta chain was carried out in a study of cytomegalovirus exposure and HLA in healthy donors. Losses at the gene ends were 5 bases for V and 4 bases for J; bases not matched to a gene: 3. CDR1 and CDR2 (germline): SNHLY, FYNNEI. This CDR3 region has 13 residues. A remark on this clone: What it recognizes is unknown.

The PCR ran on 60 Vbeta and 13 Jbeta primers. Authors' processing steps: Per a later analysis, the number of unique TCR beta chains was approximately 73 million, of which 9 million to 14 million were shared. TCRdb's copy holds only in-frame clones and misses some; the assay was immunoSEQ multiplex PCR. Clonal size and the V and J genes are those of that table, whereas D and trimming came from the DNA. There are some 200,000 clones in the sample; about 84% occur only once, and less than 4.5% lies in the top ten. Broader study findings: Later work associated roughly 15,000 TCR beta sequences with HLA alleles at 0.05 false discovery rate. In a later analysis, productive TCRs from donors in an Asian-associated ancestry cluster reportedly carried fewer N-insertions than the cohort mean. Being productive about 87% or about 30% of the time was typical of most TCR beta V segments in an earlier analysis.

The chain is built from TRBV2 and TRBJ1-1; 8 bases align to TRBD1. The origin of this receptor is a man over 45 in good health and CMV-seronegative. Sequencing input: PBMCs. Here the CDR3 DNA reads TGTGCCAGCAGTCAACAGGGGGGCACTGAAGCTTTCTTT. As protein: CASSQQGGTEAFF.